This T cell receptor beta chain was sequenced during a study of T cells in Graves' hyperthyroidism and ophthalmopathy. Study outcomes and limitations: The model anticipated ophthalmopathy a median around six months pre-onset.

Authors of the study amplified TCR beta CDR3 regions from RNA transcripts. Initially, a first-round RT-PCR of the TCR CDR3 employed the HTBI primer set. TCRdb re-called the multiplex PCR reads through MiXCR, storing one row per CDR3 protein. This sample carries over 700,000 distinct CDR3 sequences, roughly 40% of them seen once, and the ten largest clones take 8.9%. Researchers defined stable Graves' hyperthyroidism as no ophthalmopathy progression within 18 months. Exclusion followed for patients with uncontrolled infection, other autoimmune disease, pregnancy or lactation. The PBMCs studied were ones that came from 10 ml fresh peripheral blood. The CDR3 runs 12 residues. Germline-derived CDR1 and CDR2 are MGHDK and SYGVNS. V lost 4 bases and J lost 4, with 5 bases in between. A note on this clonotype: Its antigen is undetermined.

The sequence came from a young man with Graves' hyperthyroidism. The sequenced sample was blood. The V gene is TRBV25-1, the J gene TRBJ1-3; D remains ambiguous. The CDR3 region is CASSVQGNTIYF. CDR3 coding DNA: TGTGCCAGCAGTGTCCAAGGAAACACCATATATTTT.